These T cell receptor beta chains were read from a single sample in a study of blood T cells in healthy people across ages. TCRdb re-derived calls from the 5' RACE reads in MiXCR, one entry per CDR3 protein. Altogether more than 650,000 distinct CDR3 sequences are present, about 55% being singletons, with the ten largest covering roughly 37%. The sequenced sample consisted of blood. These receptors were obtained from a man at least 80 years old in good health. The CDR3 runs from the conserved cysteine through the conserved F or W. Each record gives: V gene, D gene, clone size, J gene, CDR3 DNA, CDR3 protein. A D gene is named only where the DNA matches it firmly. The listing skips clone size in some rows; elsewhere it reads once, few, many or a size class.

TRBV27,-,-,TRBJ2-7,TGTGCCAGCAGTTTAAGGACCCAAGGATTGGGGGAGCAGTACTTC,CASSLRTQGLGEQYF
TRBV12-3/TRBV12-4,TRBD2,-,TRBJ2-7,TGTGCCAGCAGACAGACTAGCGCGAGCTACGAGCAGTACTTC,CASRQTSASYEQYF
TRBV20-1,TRBD1,few,TRBJ1-2,TGCAGTGCTGCGGACAGGGGGACAGGTGGCTACACCTTC,CSAADRGTGGYTF
TRBV20-1,TRBD2,-,TRBJ2-5,TGCAGTGCTCGAAGAAGACTAGCGGGAGAGGAGACCCAGTACTTC,CSARRRLAGEETQYF
TRBV14,-,-,TRBJ1-6,TGTGCCAGCAGGACACTACAGGGTGAGGATTCACCCCTCCACTTT,CASRTLQGEDSPLHF
TRBV2,TRBD1,few,TRBJ2-5,TGTGCCAGCAGGGGACAGTCCGGGACCCAGTACTTC,CASRGQSGTQYF
TRBV2,-,-,TRBJ2-3,TGTGCCAGCAGTGGTCGGCAGGGTCCGCACAGATACGCGTATTTT,CASSGRQGPHRYAYF
TRBV5-4,-,-,TRBJ1-1,TGTGCCAGCAGCTTGGTAGGGGTGAGAAACACTGAAGCTTTCTTT,CASSLVGVRNTEAFF
TRBV11-2,TRBD1,-,TRBJ2-3,TGTGCCAGCAGCTATACAGGGGGAAGGAGCACAGATACGCAGTATTTT,CASSYTGGRSTDTQYF
TRBV10-3,-,-,TRBJ2-3,TGTGCCATCAGTGATTTCGCGGCGCAGGGTGGAACAGATACGCAGTATTTT,CAISDFAAQGGTDTQYF
TRBV29-1,-,few,TRBJ2-3,TGCAGCGTTGAGGCGAGCACAGATACGCAGTATTTT,CSVEASTDTQYF
TRBV20-1,-,-,TRBJ1-5,TGCAGTGCTAGTGGGACGGCCCCAAATCAGCCCCAGCATTTT,CSASGTAPNQPQHF
TRBV29-1,-,-,TRBJ1-4,TGCAGCGTGCCGGGAGGCCCCACTAATGAAAAACTGTTTTTT,CSVPGGPTNEKLFF
TRBV7-9,TRBD1,-,TRBJ1-2,TGTGCCAGCAGCTTAGGACCGGACAGGAAGGCCTACTATGGCTACACCTTC,CASSLGPDRKAYYGYTF
TRBV5-1,-,few,TRBJ2-7,TGCGCCAGCAGCCCGGAGGGTAGCGGCTACGAGCAGTACTTC,CASSPEGSGYEQYF
TRBV7-8,TRBD2,many,TRBJ2-7,TGTGCCACGACACGGGCTAGCGGGAGTAGCGAGCAGTACTTC,CATTRASGSSEQYF
TRBV6-1,-,-,TRBJ2-3,TGTGCCAGCAGTACGGATCCCCAGTATGCGCAGTATTTT,CASSTDPQYAQYF
TRBV28,-,once,TRBJ2-2,TGTGCCAGCAGTTTACCTAACCCCGGGGAGCTGTTTTTT,CASSLPNPGELFF
TRBV12-3/TRBV12-4,TRBD2,-,TRBJ2-1,TGTGCCAGCAGCCTCGGAGCGGGGGAGGATGAGCAGTTCTTC,CASSLGAGEDEQFF
TRBV28,TRBD2,-,TRBJ2-3,TGTGCCAGCAGTCTAGCGGGAAACACAGATACGCAGTATTTT,CASSLAGNTDTQYF
TRBV7-9,TRBD2,few,TRBJ2-1,TGTGCCAGCAGCTTAGATACTAGCGAAAACAATGAGCAGTTCTTC,CASSLDTSENNEQFF
TRBV27,-,-,TRBJ2-1,TGTGCCAGCAGTTTAGGGAAAAGGGGGAACCTCTACAATGAGCAGTTCTTC,CASSLGKRGNLYNEQFF
TRBV30,TRBD1,-,TRBJ2-7,TGTGCCTGGGGGGGTGGAGGACAGGGCTACGAGCAGTACTTC,CAWGGGGQGYEQYF
TRBV5-1,TRBD1,-,TRBJ1-6,TGCGCCAGCAGCTTGTTAACAGGGGCTAATTCACCCCTCCACTTT,CASSLLTGANSPLHF
TRBV7-9,-,-,TRBJ2-1,TGTGCCAGCAGCCCCCGGACAGTTCAAGAGACCCAGTTCTTC,CASSPRTVQETQFF
TRBV4-2,TRBD2,-,TRBJ2-1,TGTGCCAGCAGCGGAGATACTAGCGGGAGGGACAATGAGCAGTTCTTC,CASSGDTSGRDNEQFF
TRBV7-6,TRBD1,-,TRBJ2-5,TGTGCCAGCAGCCCCCGGGACAGGGGTTTGGCGTACTTC,CASSPRDRGLAYF
TRBV11-2,-,-,TRBJ2-3,TGTGCCAGCAGCCCTTGGGGAGGATACGCGTATTTT,CASSPWGGYAYF
TRBV11-2,-,-,TRBJ2-1,TGTGCCAGCGGCGTGAAGACGGGAGATTTAAATGAGCAGTTCTTC,CASGVKTGDLNEQFF
TRBV5-1,-,-,TRBJ2-1,TGCGCCAGCAGCCGGCCGGGTGGGCTGTATAAGAATGAGCAGTTCTTC,CASSRPGGLYKNEQFF
TRBV3-1,-,few,TRBJ2-1,TGTGCCAGCAGCCAACGTGTGCGGCCTAGCGCTGTCTACAATGAGCAGTTCTTC,CASSQRVRPSAVYNEQFF
TRBV20-1,TRBD1,once,TRBJ1-5,TGCAGTGCTAGGGCCCCTGGACAGGGTAGCAATCAGCCCCAGCATTTT,CSARAPGQGSNQPQHF
TRBV5-1,TRBD1,few,TRBJ1-4,TGCGCCAGCAGCCCCGACAGGGGGATCGGAAAACTGTTTTTT,CASSPDRGIGKLFF
TRBV5-1,-,few,TRBJ2-7,TGCGCCAGCAGCTTGAGTAGCGGCTTCTCCTACGAGCAGTACTTC,CASSLSSGFSYEQYF
TRBV28,-,few,TRBJ2-5,TGTGCCAGCAGTTCCCCGGTGGCTGACGAACAAGAGACCCAGTACTTC,CASSSPVADEQETQYF
TRBV9,TRBD2,-,TRBJ2-1,TGTGCCAGCAGCGTAGGGCGGGGGGGGAATGAGCAGTTCTTC,CASSVGRGGNEQFF
TRBV20-1,-,-,TRBJ2-7,TGCAGTGCTAGAAGCCAAGAACCGGGAGCGAACAATGAGCAGTACTTC,CSARSQEPGANNEQYF
TRBV6-5,-,few,TRBJ2-3,TGTGCCAGCAGTTCTCACCGGGACCGATACACAGATACGCAGTATTTT,CASSSHRDRYTDTQYF
TRBV20-1,-,-,TRBJ1-5,TGCAGTGCTTACAGAAATAATCAGCCCCAGCATTTT,CSAYRNNQPQHF
TRBV5-5,-,-,TRBJ2-3,TGTGCCAGCAGCCTCGAGGTTCTCAGATACGCGTATTTT,CASSLEVLRYAYF
TRBV20-1,-,-,TRBJ2-7,TGCAGTGCCGCCCCTAGCGAAAGCTCCTACGAGCAGTACTTC,CSAAPSESSYEQYF
TRBV4-1,-,-,TRBJ2-5,TGCGCCAGCAGCCAAGGGCAGGGCGTTTTCCAAGAGACCCAGTACTTC,CASSQGQGVFQETQYF
TRBV29-1,TRBD1,-,TRBJ2-7,TGCAGCGTTGTTGTCGCCGGGACAGGGCCCTTCGAGCAGTACTTC,CSVVVAGTGPFEQYF
TRBV4-2,-,-,TRBJ2-7,TGTGCCAGCAGCCAAGAGAACAGAGCCTACGAGCAGTACTTC,CASSQENRAYEQYF
TRBV6-4,-,-,TRBJ1-1,TGTGCCAGCAGGCCCCAGGGTACCAACACTGAAGCTTTCTTT,CASRPQGTNTEAFF
TRBV3-1,-,-,TRBJ2-2,TGTGCCAGCAGCCAAGTACGCGGGGCGAACACCGGGGAGCTGTTTTTT,CASSQVRGANTGELFF
TRBV6-1,TRBD2,few,TRBJ2-7,TGTGCCAGCTCGGGACTAGCAGACGACTACGAGCAGTACTTC,CASSGLADDYEQYF
TRBV5-1,-,-,TRBJ1-1,TGCGCCAGCAGCTCCCAGGGAGGGTCGACTGAAGCTTTCTTT,CASSSQGGSTEAFF
TRBV4-2,TRBD2,once,TRBJ2-1,TGTGCCAACAGCCAAGACTCACTAGCGGGACTTACCTTGGGGGACAATGAGCAGTTCTTC,CANSQDSLAGLTLGDNEQFF
TRBV15,-,-,TRBJ2-6,TGTGCCACCAGCAGAGATATAGCGACGGTTGTCGTCGCTGGGGCCAACGTCCTGACTTTC,CATSRDIATVVVAGANVLTF
TRBV7-9,TRBD1,few,TRBJ2-3,TGTGCCAGCAGCCGGGACAGGGAGGCAGATACGCAGTATTTT,CASSRDREADTQYF
TRBV7-9,-,many,TRBJ1-1,TGTGCCAGCAGCCCCAAAGTATTTGGGGATGAAGCTTTCTTT,CASSPKVFGDEAFF
TRBV10-1,-,-,TRBJ2-1,TGCGCCAGCAGTGAGTCGAGGGGCTTCTACAATGAGCAGTTCTTC,CASSESRGFYNEQFF
TRBV20-1,TRBD2,-,TRBJ2-1,TGCAGTGCCCACACTAGCGGACTCTACAATGAGCAGTTCTTC,CSAHTSGLYNEQFF
TRBV20-1,TRBD2,few,TRBJ2-1,TGCAGTGCTCGGACTAGCGGAGACAATGAGCAGTTCTTC,CSARTSGDNEQFF
TRBV20-1,TRBD2,-,TRBJ2-1,TGCAGTGCTAGGCGGGACTACGCAGGAAATGAGCAGTTCTTC,CSARRDYAGNEQFF
TRBV20-1,-,-,TRBJ2-5,TGCAGTGCTAGAGTTGCTCGAGGAGAGACCCAGTACTTC,CSARVARGETQYF
TRBV21-1,-,few,TRBJ2-5,TGTGCCAGCACCTCCTCCAGGGACAGATTTGGGGAGACCCAGTACTTC,CASTSSRDRFGETQYF
TRBV6-1,-,-,TRBJ1-1,TGTGCCAGCAATGGGCCCCTCCAGGGCACTGAAGCTTTCTTT,CASNGPLQGTEAFF
TRBV7-2,TRBD2,few,TRBJ2-1,TGTGCCAGCAGCACCGGGACTAGCGAAGAGCAGTTCTTC,CASSTGTSEEQFF